This T cell receptor beta chain was captured by sequencing in a study of cytomegalovirus exposure and HLA in healthy donors (dated 2017 in TCRdb). About the study as a whole: According to an earlier analysis of 550 to 750 of the donors, 150 million to 200 million T cells yielded roughly 100 million unique TCR beta sequences and roughly 280 Gb of sequence data. Every discovery cohort repertoire had been produced on one sequencing platform. A later genetic analysis took genome-wide SNP genotypes for about three fifths of the 666 donors and used that subset as a discovery cohort. An early release that covered more than 550 HLA-typed donors contained approximately 290 gigabases of sequencing data and some 87 million unique TCR sequences. Because of strong linkage in the cohort, 4 to 6 DR-DQ haplotypes were treated as single units for association and clustering. The genetic ancestry cluster associated with self-reported Caucasian donors included about 84% of the 398 genotyped donors. Rather than drawing on any new phenotypic data, the later analysis identified candidate immune exposures from TCR beta sequences and the way those sequences occurred across donors. To decide whether each TCR beta V gene segment behaved as functional or pseudogenic, an earlier analysis of some 600 of the donors relied on high-throughput TCR beta sequencing. A later analysis re-examined previously published TCR beta repertoires from 610 or so donors and added high-resolution HLA genotyping to investigate patterns of TCR occurrence. HLA typing included class I and class II loci at four-digit resolution. The T cell repertoires of several hundred subjects were profiled by immunosequencing and related to cytomegalovirus serostatus. The study aimed to test whether cataloging public T cell receptors could reveal signatures of past pathogen exposure. On average, roughly 250,000 unique TCR beta nucleotide sequences were sequenced per donor among 398 genotyped donors of the cohort, with around 19% of those sequences being non-productive. In addition to the first cohort of around 670 subjects, a separate validation cohort of 120 different subjects was used. Donor age, sex, ethnicity and CMV serostatus were collected together with the repertoire data. To predict cytomegalovirus infection status, the study brought together high-throughput TCR immunosequencing, statistical association of individual TCRs with disease status, and machine learning. The number of typed donors differed by locus: about 629-630 for A, B, C, DRB1 and DQB1; 500 to 550 for DQA1; roughly 600 for DPA1; and around 450 for DPB1.

What the study reported, not specific to this receptor: Strong co-occurrence of HLA alleles, especially DR and DQ, made assigning TCR associations to individual alleles difficult. While some public TCRs were present in many individuals, most TCR sequences turned up only very rarely across donors. A later genetic analysis reported fewer N-insertions in productive TCRs among donors in an Asian-associated ancestry cluster than the approximately 670-donor mean. HLA typing was unavailable for some donors at each locus, so association tests used only the typed subset. In this cohort, only TCR beta chains were sequenced, and detectable features were limited by the absence of alpha or paired-chain data. For the cohort, immune exposure information was limited to CMV serostatus. In a later analysis, HLA-associated TCR beta chains showed more clonal expansion and lower generation probabilities than non-associated chains that were equally common. According to the authors, the approach could potentially be generalized to other disease states and immunological phenotypes. In both the original and validation cohorts, the classifier was reported to diagnose cytomegalovirus status with high specificity and sensitivity. A group of highly shared sequence variants was considered likely to be a technical artifact of the sequencing pipeline. According to a later analysis, most CMV-associated TCR beta chains appeared to be HLA-restricted, and the HLA associations seemed to be driven largely by CMV exposure. Correlated functional status among segregating V segments might be attributable to linkage disequilibrium, but an unknown experimental factor could not be ruled out. An association between a missense DCLRE1C variant and V-gene and J-gene trimming of TCR beta chains was found in a later genetic analysis and replicated in an independent cohort. According to a later analysis, TCR association rates differed among HLA loci, with DRB1 alleles showing the most associated TCRs and HLA-C alleles showing the fewest. The earlier analysis of some 540 of the donors excluded approximately 17 rarely observed V segments, including chromosome 9 orphons, because counts were too low. A further reported finding was that TCR beta sequences accurately predicted the HLA-A and HLA-B alleles for most subjects in the first cohort. Several of the top co-occurrence clusters appeared to be linked to parvovirus B19, influenza, CMV and Epstein-Barr virus, according to a later analysis. Roughly uniform sequencing depth across donors was assumed in presence/absence analyses, although this assumption may not hold. An earlier analysis of 450 to 750 of the donors showed that most TCR beta V segments appeared in productive rearrangements either about 87% or about 30% of the time, which broadly matched IMGT annotations. The 87-base-pair reads could not distinguish some IMGT-functional V segments, including TRBV6-2 and TRBV6-3, so those segments were excluded. In vitro tests confirmed that a few of the cytomegalovirus-associated TCR beta chains recognize cytomegalovirus antigens. At a false discovery rate of 0.05, a later analysis linked 16,951 TCR beta sequences to specific HLA alleles. A total of 150 to 200 TCR beta chains were listed by the study as associated with cytomegalovirus.

Library preparation was by the immunoSEQ multiplex PCR assay. A mixture of 60 forward primers for TCR Vbeta segments and 13 reverse primers for TCR Jbeta segments was used in the multiplex PCR. The CDR3 region of rearranged TCR beta genes was amplified from genomic DNA by a multiplex PCR assay. On the Illumina HiSeq System, the amplified TCR beta libraries were sequenced as 87-base-pair reads. The authors' analysis ran thus. A later analysis tallied tens of millions of unique TCR beta chains across the 660 or so repertoires, and around 9.9 million of those chains were shared by two or more donors. Raw reads were error-corrected and collapsed into unique sequences with a nearest-neighbor algorithm that merged closely related sequences to remove PCR and sequencing errors. V, D and J gene segments were assigned by aligning CDR3 sequences to IMGT reference sequences. For a sequence to be retained, a match of at least six nucleotides to both a V gene segment and a J gene segment was required. Rearrangements were classified as productive when the CDR3 lacked stop codons and remained in frame with V and J, and all other rearrangements were classified as non-productive. CDR3 was defined by IMGT convention, running from the second conserved V-encoded cysteine to the conserved J-encoded phenylalanine. In an earlier analysis of some 550 of the donors, sequences lacking an unambiguous match to a single V gene segment were excluded. In an earlier analysis of roughly 600 of the donors, a V segment was called functional when productive rearrangements were above 56.7%, and segregating when the standard deviation between donors exceeded 5%. To diagnose cytomegalovirus status from the catalog of TCR beta chain sequences, a statistical classification framework was built. In a later analysis, TCR nucleotide sequences were compared against IMGT/GENE-DB human TR gene sequences so that V and J genes could be assigned. The TCRdist pipeline was used in a later analysis to assign CDR3 sequences and most-parsimonious VDJ recombination scenarios. In a later analysis, every TCR beta chain was defined by the combination of its CDR3 amino acid sequence and its V-gene family, and reads without a unique V-gene family were dropped. A later analysis removed 600 or so highly shared, low-generation-probability nucleotide sequences to deal with suspected cross-contamination and a sequencing artifact. A later analysis calculated a clonal expansion index for each public chain from normalized within-repertoire ranks of inferred template counts. Generation probabilities in a later analysis came from a VDJ recombination model fitted to out-of-frame rearrangements, and those results were checked against IGoR. A later analysis scored TCR-TCR, TCR-HLA and TCR-CMV co-occurrence with hypergeometric tests, applying a repertoire-size bias correction to TCR pairs. In a later analysis, false discovery rates were estimated by permuting HLA or CMV assignments 20 times. In a later analysis, co-occurring TCRs were grouped with DBSCAN, and TCRdist sequence similarity was added when clustering was performed within HLA-allele-positive subsets. Repertoires with fewer than 30,000 or more than 120,000 public chains, plus five repertoires with anomalous nucleotide sharing, were excluded from co-occurrence clustering. The source is immuneACCESS, and TCRdb retained only in-frame sequences with V and J called. Part of the clones is not carried over; for the studies checked, unresolved V genes explain less than half of this, and the remainder is unexplained. The DNA gave D and trimming, while V, J and clone size come from that table. Here the sample has about 160,000 clones; about 88% occur a single time. The ten top clones hold approximately 2.3% of the sample.

CDR1 SNHLY and CDR2 FYNNEI were looked up in the germline V gene. Deletion took 6 bases off V and 8 bases off J, with a span of 11 bases between the germline ends. The CDR3 numbers 13 residues from cysteine through phenylalanine. Here the CDR3 DNA is all that survives: 39 bases in frame from base 1. The sample holds a few counts of this clone. This receptor's antigen is unknown. Base qualities are missing; no much larger clone stands one base away. The cohort consisted of 666 healthy bone marrow donors. All cohort members were sampled while nominally healthy, although unrecorded immune exposures were likely present. The donor was CMV seropositive and was included in the group of approximately 310 seropositive cohort members. Each donor provided a peripheral blood sample, and peripheral blood mononuclear cells were used for TCR beta sequencing. Genomic DNA was extracted from the blood cell samples with the Qiagen DNeasy Blood Extraction Kit.

The rearrangement combines TRBV2 with TRBJ1-6; a confident D gene designation cannot be given. The sequenced material came from PBMCs. This TCR derives from a man between 18 and 29 years old in good health and CMV-seropositive. The CDR3 amino acid sequence is: CASRVGGYSPLHF. The bases are TGTGCCAGCAGAGTCGGAGGATATTCACCCCTCCACTTT.